This T cell receptor (beta chain) was observed in a study of CD8+ T cells in alopecia areata. CD4+ and CD8+ T cells were sorted from PBMCs stained for CD3, CD4 and CD8. Study results and caveats: Patients displayed less clarity in TCR sharing than mice, a finding possibly related to HLA.

Germline CDR1 SGHTA, CDR2 FQGNSA. The CDR3 runs 15 residues. Trimming removed 5 bases from V and 1 base from J; junction bases left unmatched: 4. Comments on this clone: Its antigen is undetermined.

Reverse transcription of extracted RNA yielded cDNA, which provided the sequencing template. Sequencing was performed with immunoSEQ multiplex PCR; in TCRdb, only in-frame clones are kept and a portion is missing. The sample shows about 150,000 clones, around 87% of them seen only once. V usage is TRBV7-2 and J usage is TRBJ2-2; TRBD1 agrees at 7 bases. This sequence originates from a human donor with alopecia areata. Here the sequenced sample was CD8+ T cells sorted from blood, taken at week 0. CDR3 nucleotide sequence: TGTGCCAGCAGCCCCGGGACAGAGAACACCGGGGAGCTGTTTTTT. It is translated as CASSPGTENTGELFF.